This entry is about one TCR beta chain. Its antigen is not identified. Fresh peripheral blood, approximately 10 ml, yielded the PBMCs. With 0 bases clipped from V and 5 bases from J, the junction kept 10 bases outside the gene matches. CDR3 length: 16 amino acids. Germline assignment: CDR1 DFQATT and CDR2 SNEGSKA (reference sequence). Using RNA transcripts as the source, TCR beta CDR3 regions were amplified. RT-PCR in the first round (using the HTBI primer set) targeted the TCR CDR3. TCRdb reprocessed the multiplex PCR reads with MiXCR, giving one entry per CDR3 protein. The sample has over 400,000 distinct CDR3 sequences, under 25% seen once. This entry comes from a study of T cells in Graves' hyperthyroidism and ophthalmopathy. Study background: It was at initial diagnosis, before any treatment, that peripheral blood was collected.

Overall study findings and caveats: Most clonotypes expanded in thyroid above 0.001 were likewise present in blood.

The origin of this receptor is a woman in her 70s with Graves' ophthalmopathy. The sample comprised blood. The chain uses TRBV20-1 and TRBJ2-5; 9 positions agree with TRBD1. The CDR3 is CSAREAGTGLMETQYF. The DNA for the CDR3 is TGCAGTGCTAGAGAAGCCGGGACAGGGCTTATGGAGACCCAGTACTTC.